This entry features one T cell receptor beta chain sequence. Its antigen is still unknown. These data are taken from a study of chemoradiotherapy in HPV16-positive cancers. Looking at the study overall: Candidate HPV-specific T-cell clones and common TCR motifs came from functional assays in two HPV16-positive patients.

TCRdb's copy holds only in-frame clones and misses some; the assay was immunoSEQ multiplex PCR. The table lists roughly 570 clones, 85% of them singletons. Trimming took 5 bases from V and 4 from J; bases not matched to a gene: 9. Germline-derived CDR1 and CDR2 are MDHEN and SYDVKM. The CDR3 runs to 15 residues. Repertoires were sampled repeatedly during chemoradiotherapy. General study points: In HPV16-positive patients, HPV-responsive T-cell expansion tracked better recurrence-free survival.

The sequencing here drew on tumor tissue, taken from a patient who underwent chemoradiotherapy. The V and J genes are TRBV28 and TRBJ2-5; 8 bases map to TRBD1. This receptor was obtained from a human donor with HPV-associated anogenital cancer. CDR3 bases: TGTGCCAGCAGTACCCGGACAGGGCGTTTAGAGACCCAGTACTTC. Protein sequence: CASSTRTGRLETQYF.